Many counts were recorded for the clone carrying this TCR beta chain. The antigen remains undetermined. With no exceptions, donors were healthy Caucasians. This CDR3 is built from 13 residues. From germline, CDR1 is MNHEY and CDR2 SVGAGI. Deletions cut 4 bases from V and 7 bases from J, with 8 bases between. A template switching step contributed a universal primer site, while unique molecular identifiers were present in the cDNA. TCRdb fed the 5' RACE reads into MiXCR, producing one record per CDR3 protein. Of a few hundred thousand distinct CDR3 sequences in the sample, about 11% were seen once. The entry originates in a study of identical twins. Study results and limitations: The more abundant beta clonotypes in cord blood had fewer insertions, and memory repertoires did not show this. For monozygotic twins, models underestimated out-of-frame TCR alpha sharing.

This clonotype originated in a man between 50 and 59 years old in good health. J is TRBJ1-6 and V is TRBV6-5; D remains ambiguous. The sample was memory T cells sorted from blood. The CDR3 DNA reads TGTGCCAGCAGTTTTGCCGAAAATTCACCCCTCCACTTT. Protein sequence: CASSFAENSPLHF.